This T cell receptor (beta chain) is drawn from a study of neurological immune-mediated disorders. This clonotype was detected many times. Synthesis of cDNA was performed by 5'RACE using 10-nucleotide random UMIs. TCRdb called the 5' RACE reads again in MiXCR, with one record for every CDR3 protein. Altogether 45,000 to 65,000 distinct CDR3 sequences are present, approximately 4.1% being singletons, with the ten largest covering 2.9%. Material for sequencing was PBMCs. The sequence derives from a man aged 50 to 59 with multiple sclerosis.

The CDR3: CATSGVQGVNTGELFF. CDR3 DNA: TGTGCCACCAGTGGGGTCCAGGGAGTTAACACCGGGGAGCTGTTTTTT. The rearrangement joins TRBV24-1 to TRBJ2-2; D tentatively reads TRBD1 or TRBD2 (5 bases each). This CDR3 has 16 residues. Germline V gives CDR1 KGHDR, CDR2 SFDVKD. The germline V and J ends were trimmed by 5 bases and 2 bases, with 14 bases remaining between them.